A single T cell receptor beta chain is shown here with its context. With a J-beta primer mix and a sample-barcoded 5' primer, a second PCR ran roughly 7 to 11 cycles. TCRdb redid the calling of the 5' RACE reads with MiXCR, one entry per CDR3 protein. The table records about 1,400,000 distinct CDR3 sequences, approximately 59% of them present only once. V lost 7 bases to trimming and J lost 3 bases, with 15 bases between them. Germline loops: CDR1 SQVTM, CDR2 ANQGSEA. This CDR3 region has 13 residues. These data come from a study of blood T cells in healthy people across ages. The sequenced sample consisted of blood. The chain is built from TRBV29-1 and TRBJ1-1; tentatively, D is TRBD1 (6 bases). The TCR was taken from a man between 18 and 29 years old in good health. The CDR3 nucleotides read TGCAGCGCACATCGGGGGGCGGACACTGAAGCTTTCTTT. As protein: CSAHRGADTEAFF.